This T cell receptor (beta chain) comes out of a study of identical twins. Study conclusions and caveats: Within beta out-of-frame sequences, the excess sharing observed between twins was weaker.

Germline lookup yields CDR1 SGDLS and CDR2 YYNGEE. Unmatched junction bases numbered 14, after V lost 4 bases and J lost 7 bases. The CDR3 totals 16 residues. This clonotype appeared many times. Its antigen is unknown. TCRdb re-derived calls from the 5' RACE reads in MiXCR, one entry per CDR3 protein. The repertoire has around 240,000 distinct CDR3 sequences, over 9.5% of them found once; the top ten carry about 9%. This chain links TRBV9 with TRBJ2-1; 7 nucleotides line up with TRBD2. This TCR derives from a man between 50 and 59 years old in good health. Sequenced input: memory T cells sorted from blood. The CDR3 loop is CASSPGTTLKGNEQFF. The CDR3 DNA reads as TGTGCCAGCAGCCCGGGGACTACCTTAAAGGGAAATGAGCAGTTCTTC.